The 18 T cell receptor beta chains below come from one sample, sequenced in a study of memory CD4+ T cells and cytomegalovirus serostatus (dated by TCRdb to about 2019). A FACSAria II was used to sort memory CD4+ T cells, defined as single viable CD3+CD4+CD8-CD45RO+ cells. The library was obtained by the immunoSEQ multiplex PCR assay. This is the immuneACCESS table as TCRdb keeps it, with only in-frame sequences that have V and J called. A part of the clones is gone; compared with another copy, unresolved V genes explain less than half, and the rest is unexplained. Here the sample has roughly 50,000 clones; just under 80% occur a single time. The ten largest clones add up to about 0.8% of the sample. Material for sequencing was memory CD4+ T cells from blood. These receptors came from an adult in good health and CMV-seronegative.

Only a few counts were recorded for this clone. The chain carries TRBV7-2 and TRBJ2-5; D ambiguous. This CDR3 is 13 amino acids long. Germline CDR1 and CDR2: SGHTA and FQGNSA. V dropped 6 bases and J dropped 4 bases, with 12 bases sitting between them. The CDR3 DNA follows: TGTGCCAGCAGTATTACCATTGGAGAGACCCAGTACTTC. This encodes CASSITIGETQYF.

V usage is TRBV6-1 and J usage is TRBJ1-6; possibly TRBD1 for D (6 bases). CDR1 MNHNS and CDR2 SASEGT come from the germline V gene. This CDR3 is 18 amino acids long. Deletions cut 4 bases from V and 4 bases from J, with 20 bases between. DNA for the CDR3: TGTGCCAGCAGTGGAACAGGGATGCTGACCCTATATAATTCACCCCTCCACTTT. It codes for CASSGTGMLTLYNSPLHF.

The CDR3 spells CASRGSSGNTIYF. The DNA for the CDR3 is TGTGCCAGCAGGGGAAGCTCTGGAAACACCATATATTTT. The V gene is TRBV2, the J gene TRBJ1-3; the D is unclear. The CDR3 runs 13 residues. Per the germline V gene, CDR1 is SNHLY and CDR2 is FYNNEI. The V end was cut by 6 bases, the J end by 0 bases, with 6 bases between.

The J gene is TRBJ1-1, the V gene TRBV25-1, with a possible D match to TRBD1 (6 bases). The CDR3 is 14 amino acids. V lost 4 bases and J 4 bases, leaving 13 bases between the germline ends. Germline V gives CDR1 MGHDK, CDR2 SYGVNS. The CDR3, as DNA: TGTGCCAGCAGTGCCCTTACAGGGACCACTGAAGCTTTCTTT. Translated, it gives CASSALTGTTEAFF.

The chain has TRBV14 and TRBJ2-1; D ambiguous. CDR1 is SGHDN and CDR2 is FVKESK in the germline V gene. CDR3 length: 15 amino acids. V shed 3 bases and J shed 5 bases, with 14 bases lying between them. The CDR3 sequence is CASSHPGASDNEQFF. In nucleotides, the CDR3 is TGTGCCAGCAGCCACCCGGGCGCTTCGGACAATGAGCAGTTCTTC.

This clone showed up just a few times. J is TRBJ2-1 and V is TRBV27; D is uncertain. The germline V gene has CDR1 MNHEY and CDR2 SMNVEV (reference sequence). With 5 bases removed from V and 10 bases from J, the gap between germline ends came to 15 bases. This CDR3 has 13 amino acids. CDR3 protein: CASSRTANEEQFF. CDR3 DNA sequence: TGTGCCAGCAGTCGCACAGCTAATGAGGAGCAGTTCTTC.

The table lists this clone with a count of one. This chain uses TRBV9 with TRBJ2-3; D is perhaps TRBD1 (5 bases). Per germline, CDR1 SGDLS and CDR2 YYNGEE. Trimming removed 7 bases from V and 1 base from J, with 13 bases in between. CDR3 length: 14 residues. As DNA, the CDR3 is TGTGCCAGCGGGGCCGGTTCGGGCACAGATACGCAGTATTTT. Its protein is CASGAGSGTDTQYF.

V and J are TRBV7-2 and TRBJ2-1; tentative D call: TRBD1 (6 bases). CDR1 and CDR2 from the germline V gene are SGHTA and FQGNSA. The CDR3 has 15 residues. V dropped 6 bases and J dropped 5 bases, with 17 bases sitting between them. CDR3 bases: TGTGCCAGCAGGCAATTAGGGACACGCAACAATGAGCAGTTCTTC. Translation gives CASRQLGTRNNEQFF.

The chain uses TRBV18 and TRBJ2-2; D is unresolved. Per the germline V gene, CDR1 is KGHSH and CDR2 is LQKENI. V shed 2 bases and J shed 0 bases, with 7 bases lying between them. The CDR3 is 15 residues long. The CDR3 is CASSPATSNTGELFF. CDR3 DNA: TGTGCCAGCTCACCAGCGACCTCGAACACCGGGGAGCTGTTTTTT.

This clone is medium-sized. This sequence joins TRBV6-5 and TRBJ1-4; 7 nucleotides match TRBD1. After removal of 5 bases from V and 8 bases from J, the junction contained 8 bases not matched to a gene. This CDR3 region has 14 residues. Germline CDR1 MNHEY, CDR2 SVGAGI. CDR3 DNA sequence: TGTGCCAGCAGTCGGCGACAGGGAGGAGAAAAACTGTTTTTT. Its translation is CASSRRQGGEKLFF.

The chain joins TRBV28 to TRBJ2-2; unclear D gene. V lost 2 bases, J lost 4 bases, and 8 bases lay in between. The CDR3 has 14 amino acids. Per germline, CDR1 MDHEN and CDR2 SYDVKM. CDR3 residues: CASSLVSGTGELFF. The CDR3 DNA reads as TGTGCCAGCAGTTTAGTTAGTGGCACCGGGGAGCTGTTTTTT.

This clone was counted between two and nine times. A single base separates this from a much larger clone, so it may be a read error. The same CDR3 arises from other DNA sequences in this sample as well. The rearrangement joins TRBV2 to TRBJ1-1; D uncertain. The germline V gene has CDR1 SNHLY and CDR2 FYNNEI. CDR3 length: 11 residues. The V end lost 2 bases, the J end lost 7 bases, and 5 bases lay between the germline ends. The CDR3 coding sequence is TGTGCCAGCAGTGAACGGTATGAAGCTTTCTTT. Protein: CASSERYEAFF.

The count of this clone is one. The genes are TRBV5-1 and TRBJ2-1; no definite D call. The CDR3 is 14 amino acids. Trimming left V 2 bases short and J 7 bases short, with 13 bases between. Germline CDR1 reads SGHRS; CDR2 reads YFSETQ. The CDR3 region has the DNA TGCGCCAGCAGCTTTGACTCGAGAATGAATGAGCAGTTCTTC. Translation gives CASSFDSRMNEQFF.

The chain joins TRBV7-2 to TRBJ1-5; the D is unclear. From germline, CDR1 is SGHTA and CDR2 FQGNSA. The CDR3 runs to 16 residues. Trimming pared 1 base from V and 0 bases from J, leaving 10 bases between. This CDR3 is CASSLERFYSNQPQHF. In DNA, the CDR3 is TGTGCCAGCAGCTTAGAACGGTTTTATAGCAATCAGCCCCAGCATTTT.

The chain uses TRBV19 and TRBJ1-2, with TRBD1 matching 7 bases. The V segment lost 11 bases and the J segment 0 bases; nucleotides outside the gene matches: 9. Germline V gene sequence: CDR1 LNHDA, CDR2 SQIVND (reference sequence). The CDR3 totals 14 residues. The CDR3 DNA reads TGTGCCGCCAGGAGACAGGGTTCTAACTATGGCTACACCTTC. This codes for CAARRQGSNYGYTF.

The rearrangement uses TRBV27 and TRBJ2-1, with TRBD1 matching 8 bases. CDR3 length equals 15 residues. The germline gives CDR1 MNHEY, CDR2 SMNVEV (reference sequence). V was clipped by 3 bases and J by 7 bases; unmatched bases: 8. CDR3 sequence: CASSFPGGWGNEQFF. CDR3 nucleotides: TGTGCCAGCAGTTTTCCAGGGGGCTGGGGAAATGAGCAGTTCTTC.

This clone was seen a few times. This CDR3 reads CASNDRGGVNTEAFF. DNA for the CDR3: TGTGCCAGCAACGACAGGGGAGGTGTGAACACTGAAGCTTTCTTT. V and J are TRBV7-9 and TRBJ1-1; TRBD1 matches 8 bases. The CDR3 is made up of 15 amino acids. Per germline, CDR1 SEHNR and CDR2 FQNEAQ (reference sequence). The V and J ends lost 7 bases and 0 bases, in that order; junction bases with no gene match: 7.

To note about this clone: A junction boundary mismatches the germline segment, possibly from a read error. The rearrangement joins TRBV5-4 to TRBJ2-1, with 12 positions matching TRBD1. Germline V lookup: CDR1 SGHNT, CDR2 YYREEE (reference sequence). The length of the CDR3 is 16 residues. CDR3 DNA: TGTGCCAGCAGCTTGATGGGGACAGGGGGCTACCATGAGCAGTTCTTC. Translated: CASSLMGTGGYHEQFF.